These 24 T cell receptor beta chains came from one sample sequenced in a study of control samples from healthy donors and cancer patients. Measured with immunoSEQ multiplex PCR; TCRdb has only the in-frame clones, and not every one. The data show about 35,000 clones, approximately 93% seen once. The source material was PBMCs. These receptors came from a man aged 40-55 years with colorectal cancer.

CDR3 in DNA: TGTGCCAGCAGCTTAAGGCAGGTGGGGGTCCGAACCTACGAGCAGTACTTC. Translation gives CASSLRQVGVRTYEQYF. This chain uses TRBV7-3 with TRBJ2-7, with D perhaps assigned TRBD1 or TRBD2 (5 bases each). V lost 1 base to trimming and J lost 2 bases, with 18 bases between them. The CDR3 is 17 amino acids. Germline V CDR1 and CDR2: SGHTA, FQGTGA.

V usage is TRBV6-5 and J usage is TRBJ2-1; 8 positions match TRBD1. Germline-derived CDR1 and CDR2 are MNHEY and SVGAGI. This CDR3 comprises 14 residues. V trimming: 5 bases; J trimming: 6 bases; junction bases outside the gene matches: 6. CDR3 region: CASSQHRGTNEQFF. The CDR3 coding sequence is TGTGCCAGCAGTCAACACAGGGGGACCAATGAGCAGTTCTTC.

This clone showed up just once. The V and J genes are TRBV9 and TRBJ2-3; 14 bases align to TRBD2. In germline, CDR1 is SGDLS, CDR2 YYNGEE. Trimming at V came to 2 bases and at J to 6 bases, leaving 14 bases not matched to a gene. The CDR3 covers 19 residues. CDR3 in DNA: TGTGCCAGCAGCGTGACTAGCGGGGGGGGCCGGCCCTTCGAGGATACGCAGTATTTT. Translating gives CASSVTSGGGRPFEDTQYF.

This clone occurred once. V is TRBV18 and J is TRBJ2-6; D is undetermined. CDR3 size: 13 residues. Germline lookup yields CDR1 KGHSH and CDR2 LQKENI. With 6 bases removed from V and 0 bases from J, the gap between germline ends came to 3 bases. The CDR3 region is CASSDSGANVLTF. In nucleotides, the CDR3 is TGTGCCAGCTCCGACTCTGGGGCCAACGTCCTGACTTTC.

This clone has only one observation. The chain recombines TRBV5-1 with TRBJ1-1; the D gene is possibly TRBD1 (5 bases). The CDR3 consists of 15 residues. Trimming took off 4 bases at V and 0 bases at J, with 13 bases between the two ends. The V gene's germline CDR1 is SGHRS and CDR2 YFSETQ. CDR3 residues: CASSLSGTLNTEAFF. DNA of the CDR3: TGCGCCAGCAGCCTCTCAGGGACTTTGAACACTGAAGCTTTCTTT. The complete variable domain, with remaining parts taken from reference TRBV5-1 and TRBJ1-1, reads KAGVTQTPRYLIKTRGQQVTLSCSPISGHRSVSWYQQTPGQGLQFLFEYFSETQRNKGNFPGRFSGRQFSNSRSEMNVSTLELGDSALYLCASSLSGTLNTEAFFGQGTRLTVV.

This clone was seen once. The chain links TRBV5-4 to TRBJ1-2; D ambiguous. The CDR3 consists of 16 residues. Germline V gene sequence: CDR1 SGHNT, CDR2 YYREEE (reference sequence). V lost 0 bases and J lost 5, with 17 bases in between. The CDR3 DNA is TGTGCCAGCAGCTTGGATTTTTCCCGGAATATTTATGGCTACACCTTC. This encodes CASSLDFSRNIYGYTF.

Notes on this clone: Relative to the germline gene, one junction end is altered; a read error may explain this. The CDR3 region has the DNA TGTGCCAGCAGCACCAGGGGGGGGACTAGCGGTAGTCCGTCGGGAATCTTC. It specifies CASSTRGGTSGSPSGIF. The J gene is TRBJ2-1, the V gene TRBV7-8, with 11 nucleotides matching TRBD2. This CDR3 has 17 amino acids. The germline V gene has CDR1 SGHVS and CDR2 FQNEAQ.

V and J are TRBV3-1 (or the pseudogene TRBV3-2) and TRBJ1-5; 7 nucleotides match TRBD1. The CDR3 sequence is 16 residues long. After removal of 3 bases from V and 4 bases from J, the junction contained 9 bases not matched to a gene. Germline V gene lookup returns CDR1 LGHDT and CDR2 YNNKEL (reference sequence). CDR3 protein: CASSQAGGRINQPQHF. DNA for the CDR3: TGTGCCAGCAGCCAGGCAGGGGGGAGAATTAATCAGCCCCAGCATTTT.

The CDR3 sequence: CASSLGWGGDQPQHF. As DNA, the CDR3 is TGCGCCAGCAGCTTGGGCTGGGGTGGCGATCAGCCCCAGCATTTT. V and J are TRBV5-1 and TRBJ1-5, with D unresolved. The germline gives CDR1 SGHRS, CDR2 YFSETQ. V lost 0 bases to trimming and J lost 5 bases, with 12 bases between them. This CDR3 is built from 15 residues.

This chain joins TRBV6-2 or TRBV6-3 and TRBJ1-2, with D tentatively TRBD1 (5 bases). CDR1 is MNHEY and CDR2 is SVGEGT in the germline V gene. V was clipped by 2 bases and J by 2 bases, with 9 bases between them. The CDR3 is 14 amino acids. CDR3 loop: CASSYPTANYGYTF. For the CDR3, the DNA is TGTGCCAGCAGTTACCCGACAGCAAACTATGGCTACACCTTC.

The V and J genes are TRBV6-2 or TRBV6-3 and TRBJ1-2; 7 bases map to TRBD1. V gave up 2 bases and J gave up 1 base; unmatched junction bases: 7. CDR1 is MNHEY, CDR2 SVGEGT, per germline. The CDR3 runs to 16 residues. CDR3 sequence reads: CASSYHGTANNYGYTF. The CDR3 DNA reads as TGTGCCAGCAGTTACCACGGGACAGCTAATAACTATGGCTACACCTTC.

This CDR3 reads CATQGPSNQPQHF. Here the CDR3 DNA reads TGTGCCACCCAGGGGCCGTCTAATCAGCCCCAGCATTTT. V gene TRBV2 combines with J gene TRBJ1-5, with D possibly TRBD1 on 6 matching bases. V was pared by 10 bases and J by 4 bases, with 14 bases between. Germline V gene sequence: CDR1 SNHLY, CDR2 FYNNEI. This CDR3 contains 13 residues.

The gene calls are TRBV4-3 and TRBJ2-1, with D maybe TRBD2 (5 bases). Germline loops: CDR1 LGHNA, CDR2 YSLEER. The CDR3 is 15 amino acids. V shed 2 bases and J shed 4 bases, with 12 bases lying between them. This chain's CDR3 is CASSQWIGIYNEQFF. In DNA, the CDR3 is TGCGCCAGCAGCCAATGGATCGGGATTTACAATGAGCAGTTCTTC.

This chain links TRBV19 with TRBJ1-5; D remains ambiguous. Trimming removed 8 bases at V and 4 bases at J, with 12 bases between. Germline lookup yields CDR1 LNHDA and CDR2 SQIVND (reference sequence). The CDR3 loop spans 13 amino acids. The CDR3 reads CASGPGINQPQHF. The CDR3 nucleotides are TGTGCCAGTGGACCCGGGATAAATCAGCCCCAGCATTTT.

This clone is a singleton in its sample. Because the CDR3's place on the DNA is in doubt, the DNA is left out and the CDR3 is given as listed by TCRdb. The genes are TRBV21-1 and TRBJ1-1. TRBV21-1 is a recognized pseudogene. The CDR3 has 14 amino acids, counting both end residues. The CDR3: CAAVGGGSATEAFF.

This clone was recorded once. This chain uses TRBV14 with TRBJ2-5; 9 nucleotides match TRBD2. With 4 bases clipped from V and 1 base from J, the junction kept 10 bases outside the gene matches. This CDR3 is 17 amino acids long. CDR1 is SGHDN, CDR2 FVKESK, per germline. The CDR3 DNA is TGTGCCAGCAGCCCTTACCTTCTAGCGGGGTCCCAAGAGACCCAGTACTTC. It codes for CASSPYLLAGSQETQYF.

This chain joins TRBV5-6 and TRBJ2-7; D is unresolved. V dropped 4 bases and J dropped 6 bases, with 14 bases sitting between them. The germline V gene has CDR1 SGHDT and CDR2 YYEEEE. The CDR3 is 13 residues long. CDR3 nucleotide sequence: TGTGCCAGCAGCCAAAGCGTCTTTGGCGAGCAGTACTTC. Encoded protein: CASSQSVFGEQYF.

This chain links TRBV4-1 with TRBJ2-7; 12 nucleotides match TRBD2. This CDR3 has 16 amino acids. With 0 bases clipped from V and 3 bases from J, the junction kept 3 bases outside the gene matches. Germline V lookup: CDR1 MGHRA, CDR2 YSYEKL. CDR3 loop: CASSQERTSGVYEQYF. CDR3 bases: TGCGCCAGCAGCCAAGAAAGGACTAGCGGGGTCTACGAGCAGTACTTC.

The chain links TRBV15 to TRBJ1-2, with TRBD1 identical over 9 bases. The V gene's germline CDR1 is LNHNV and CDR2 YYDKDF (reference sequence). The V gene end was trimmed by 5 bases and the J gene end by 4 bases; junction bases not matched to a gene: 8. This CDR3 has 15 residues. The CDR3 nucleotides are TGTGCCACCAGCCCAGGGACAGGGACCCTCTATGGCTACACCTTC. This codes for CATSPGTGTLYGYTF.

V gene TRBV30 combines with J gene TRBJ2-1, with 7 bases aligning to TRBD1. Germline values: CDR1 GTSNPN, CDR2 SVGIG (reference sequence). J gave up 12 bases and V 0 bases, and 5 bases lay outside the gene matches. The length of the CDR3 is 12 residues. The DNA of the CDR3 is TGTGCCTGGAGTGTACAGGGGTATGTGCAGTTCTTC. This sequence encodes CAWSVQGYVQFF.

The chain has TRBV25-1 and TRBJ2-5, with 10 positions matching TRBD1. The CDR3 is made up of 16 amino acids. Looked up from germline, CDR1 is MGHDK and CDR2 is SYGVNS. The V gene end was trimmed by 3 bases and the J gene end by 2 bases; junction bases not matched to a gene: 6. The CDR3 DNA is TGTGCCAGCAGTGAGGGACAGGGGAACCTTCAAGAGACCCAGTACTTC. This encodes CASSEGQGNLQETQYF.

The genes are TRBV5-1 and TRBJ2-1, with D unresolved. Germline assignment: CDR1 SGHRS and CDR2 YFSETQ. This CDR3 region has 13 residues. Deletions cut 1 base from V and 0 bases from J, with 2 bases between. In DNA, the CDR3 is TGCGCCAGCAGCTTGAACTCCTACAATGAGCAGTTCTTC. Its protein is CASSLNSYNEQFF.

J is TRBJ1-5 and V is TRBV3-1 (or the pseudogene TRBV3-2); no clear D gene. CDR3 length equals 13 residues. Trimming removed 3 bases from V and 6 bases from J, with 9 bases in between. In germline, CDR1 is LGHDT, CDR2 YNNKEL (reference sequence). The CDR3 region is CASSQEGSQPQHF. CDR3 bases: TGTGCCAGCAGCCAGGAGGGTAGTCAGCCCCAGCATTTT.

The rearrangement links TRBV3-1 (or the pseudogene TRBV3-2) to TRBJ2-4; 8 positions agree with TRBD2. Germline assignment: CDR1 LGHDT and CDR2 YNNKEL (reference sequence). Trimming cost V 1 base and J 3 bases; bases outside gene matches: 8. CDR3 length: 17 amino acids. CDR3 protein: CASSQARGDSLKNIQYF. CDR3 DNA: TGTGCCAGCAGCCAAGCGCGGGGGGATAGTCTCAAAAACATTCAGTACTTC.